A single sample is the source of the 5 T cell receptor beta chains below, sequenced in a study of OX40 agonist ivuxolimab in advanced cancers. This table comes from immunoSEQ multiplex PCR, and its TCRdb copy is limited to in-frame clones, with some not included. This table has nearly 80,000 clones, approximately 84% appearing once. Sequences were derived from CD4+ or CD8+ T cells sorted from blood, sampled in a trial of the OX40 agonist ivuxolimab. The origin of the receptors is an adult with an advanced solid tumor such as melanoma, head and neck, liver or kidney cancer.

The chain is built from TRBV19 and TRBJ2-2; no reliable D call. The CDR3 has 12 residues. With 8 bases removed from V and 1 base from J, the gap between germline ends came to 5 bases. Per germline, CDR1 LNHDA and CDR2 SQIVND (reference sequence). The CDR3 loop is CASRLNTGELFF. CDR3 bases: TGTGCCAGTCGGTTGAACACCGGGGAGCTGTTTTTT.

V and J are TRBV6-1 and TRBJ2-7, with 7 bases fitting TRBD1. This CDR3 comprises 14 residues. V was pared by 8 bases and J by 3 bases, with 10 bases of the junction left unmatched. Germline V CDR1 and CDR2: MNHNS, SASEGT. In DNA, the CDR3 is TGTGCCAGCGGAGCCCGGGACAGAGACTACGAGCAGTACTTC. Translating it yields CASGARDRDYEQYF.

V usage is TRBV28 and J usage is TRBJ1-2; 9 bases line up with TRBD1. The CDR3 is made up of 15 amino acids. Germline CDR1 and CDR2: MDHEN and SYDVKM. Trimming took 8 bases from V and 1 from J; bases not matched to a gene: 8. The CDR3 DNA sequence: TGTGCCAGCGGAGCGGGACAGGGTAATAACTATGGCTACACCTTC. It encodes CASGAGQGNNYGYTF.

This clone was detected once. The rearrangement uses TRBV5-1 and TRBJ2-2, with 10 bases matching TRBD2. The CDR3 runs to 17 residues. The germline V gene has CDR1 SGHRS and CDR2 YFSETQ. Losses at the gene ends were 2 bases for V and 1 base for J; bases not matched to a gene: 5. The CDR3 loop is CASSFASGSQNTGELFF. The CDR3 DNA sequence: TGCGCCAGCAGCTTTGCTAGCGGGAGTCAGAACACCGGGGAGCTGTTTTTT.

The rearrangement uses TRBV18 and TRBJ2-7; 9 nucleotides line up with TRBD1. Trimming at V came to 2 bases and at J to 1 base, leaving 3 bases not matched to a gene. The CDR3 runs to 15 residues. Germline CDR1 KGHSH, CDR2 LQKENI. The CDR3 sequence: CASSPRDRASYEQYF. The CDR3 DNA sequence: TGTGCCAGCTCACCAAGGGACAGGGCGTCCTACGAGCAGTACTTC.